The subject of this entry is one TCR beta chain. Its target is unknown. Pooling of second doses given at about 4 or about 12 weeks was done. This entry comes from a study of T cell responses to AZD1222 COVID-19 vaccine. General study points: Spike-specific TCR breadth and depth rose after two AZD1222 doses. Spike as a whole was targeted by vaccine-associated CD4 TCRs, dominant at 160-218 and 743-854.

V lost 5 bases to trimming and J lost 2 bases, with 10 bases between them. The CDR3 length is 14 residues. Germline CDR1 SGHTA, CDR2 FQGNSA. Profiling relied on immunoSEQ multiplex PCR, and the TCRdb table lists in-frame clones only, not all of them. The sample has under 170,000 clones, 75% to 95% seen once. The rearrangement links TRBV7-2 to TRBJ1-5, with no clear D. Sequencing used peripheral blood, obtained 28 days after the second AZD1222 dose. This clonotype originated in an adult who received the AZD1222 COVID-19 vaccine. CDR3 amino acids: CASSQVDGNQPQHF. In DNA form, the CDR3 reads TGTGCCAGCAGCCAAGTCGACGGCAATCAGCCCCAGCATTTT.